These 29 T cell receptor beta chains share one sample of origin, sequenced in a study of blood T cell repertoires in COVID-19. Libraries were prepared by immunoSEQ multiplex PCR; TCRdb keeps only in-frame clonotypes and omits some of them. The table shows under 200,000 clones, with about 88% occurring only once. Sequencing was carried out using PBMCs or T cells enriched from blood (not recorded which). The receptor source for this set is a woman aged 45 to 65 who had recovered from COVID-19.

The V and J genes are TRBV24-1 and TRBJ1-5, with TRBD1 identical over 9 bases. The CDR3 has 18 residues. Trimming took 3 bases from V and 0 from J; bases not matched to a gene: 8. From germline, CDR1 is KGHDR and CDR2 SFDVKD. CDR3: CATSDVDRGKNSNQPQHF. For the CDR3, the DNA is TGTGCCACCAGTGATGTTGACAGGGGGAAGAATAGCAATCAGCCCCAGCATTTT.

This chain uses TRBV28 with TRBJ1-5, with 7 bases lining up with TRBD1. Germline lookup yields CDR1 MDHEN and CDR2 SYDVKM. Losses at the gene ends were 7 bases for V and 5 bases for J; bases not matched to a gene: 5. CDR3 length equals 13 residues. The CDR3 bases are TGTGCCAGCATCAGGGACAGAGATCAGCCCCAGCATTTT. Residues: CASIRDRDQPQHF. The variable domain in full, with the rest retrieved from reference TRBV28 and TRBJ1-5, is DVKVTQSSRYLVKRTGEKVFLECVQDMDHENMFWYRQDPGLGLRLIYFSYDVKMKEKGDIPEGYSVSREKKERFSLILESASTNQTSMYLCASIRDRDQPQHFGDGTRLSIL.

The chain employs TRBV7-9 and TRBJ1-4; D unresolved. The length of the CDR3 is 14 residues. Germline V gene data show CDR1 as SEHNR and CDR2 as FQNEAQ (reference sequence). V was clipped by 4 bases and J by 7 bases, with 13 bases between them. The CDR3 bases are TGTGCCAGCAGCTCGACACTGGGTGGTGAAAAACTGTTTTTT. Translating gives CASSSTLGGEKLFF.

The chain joins TRBV5-4 to TRBJ2-3; 12 bases match TRBD2. The CDR3 sequence is 16 residues long. Per the germline V gene, CDR1 is SGHNT and CDR2 is YYREEE (reference sequence). V was clipped by 2 bases and J by 3 bases; unmatched bases: 4. In DNA, the CDR3 is TGTGCCAGCAGCTTCAGGACTAGCGGGAATACAGATACGCAGTATTTT. This codes for CASSFRTSGNTDTQYF.

This chain connects TRBV5-1 to TRBJ2-5; 9 nucleotides match TRBD1. This CDR3 contains 14 residues. The germline V gene has CDR1 SGHRS and CDR2 YFSETQ. Trimming took 4 bases from V and 5 from J; bases not matched to a gene: 6. The CDR3 DNA follows: TGCGCCAGCAGCCCGGGGACAGGGAGGGAGACCCAGTACTTC. It translates to CASSPGTGRETQYF.

V is TRBV5-1 and J is TRBJ2-1; 13 nucleotides line up with TRBD2. J gave up 7 bases and V 0 bases, and 4 bases lay outside the gene matches. Germline V lookup: CDR1 SGHRS, CDR2 YFSETQ. This CDR3 has 16 amino acids. The CDR3 loop is CASSLELAGGRNEQFF. Here the CDR3 DNA reads TGCGCCAGCAGCTTGGAACTAGCGGGAGGGAGGAATGAGCAGTTCTTC.

This sequence joins TRBV7-9 and TRBJ1-2; D ambiguous. V was shortened by 1 base and J by 8 bases, with 8 bases between the two germline ends. The CDR3 runs 12 residues. The germline gives CDR1 SEHNR, CDR2 FQNEAQ (reference sequence). The CDR3 is CASSLEARGYTF. The CDR3 DNA is TGTGCCAGCAGCTTAGAAGCGAGGGGCTACACCTTC.

The chain is built from TRBV5-5 and TRBJ1-5; D uncertain. Germline V gene data show CDR1 as SGHKS and CDR2 as YYEKEE (reference sequence). Trimming cost V 0 bases and J 7 bases, with 8 bases left between them. CDR3 length: 13 amino acids. CDR3 coding DNA: TGTGCCAGCAGCTTGGAGAGGCAGCAGCCCCAGCATTTT. Translated, it gives CASSLERQQPQHF.

This rearrangement joins TRBV5-4 to TRBJ1-2; 12 bases line up with TRBD1. The CDR3 sequence is 16 residues long. V dropped 3 bases and J dropped 3; count of bases not matched to a gene: 6. The germline V gene has CDR1 SGHNT and CDR2 YYREEE (reference sequence). The CDR3 loop is CASSSPGQGAHYGYTF. The DNA for the CDR3 is TGTGCCAGCAGCTCCCCGGGACAGGGGGCTCACTATGGCTACACCTTC.

This clone was seen a few times. The J gene is TRBJ2-5, the V gene TRBV18; D is unclear. The CDR3 contains 12 residues. With 5 bases removed from V and 5 bases from J, the gap between germline ends came to 9 bases. Germline V lookup: CDR1 KGHSH, CDR2 LQKENI. The CDR3 DNA reads TGTGCCAGCTCAACCACGAGTGAGACCCAGTACTTC. Translated: CASSTTSETQYF. Combining the CDR3 with reference TRBV18 and TRBJ2-5 gives the whole variable domain NAGVMQNPRHLVRRRGQEARLRCSPMKGHSHVYWYRQLPEEGLKFMVYLQKENIIDESGMPKERFSAEFPKEGPSILRIQQVVRGDSAAYFCASSTTSETQYFGPGTRLLVL.

This chain connects TRBV10-2 to TRBJ2-1; TRBD1 agrees at 8 bases. This CDR3 is 16 amino acids long. The ends lost 6 bases at V and 10 bases at J; junction bases unmatched: 17. Germline lookup yields CDR1 WSHSY and CDR2 SAAADI. The CDR3 DNA reads TGCGCCAGCAGAGAAGACAGGGGCTCCCTGTGGACGGAGCAGTTCTTC. Translated: CASREDRGSLWTEQFF.

This rearrangement joins TRBV28 to TRBJ1-1; D is unresolved. There are 15 residues in the CDR3. V gave up 1 base and J gave up 4 bases, with 13 bases separating them. Per germline, CDR1 MDHEN and CDR2 SYDVKM. The CDR3 coding sequence is TGTGCCAGCAGTTTATACTCTCCCACGAGCACTGAAGCTTTCTTT. Protein sequence: CASSLYSPTSTEAFF.

For this clone: This CDR3 is also generated by other DNA sequences in the sample. This CDR3 is CASSLGGVGNTIYF. The CDR3 DNA reads as TGTGCCAGCAGCTTAGGGGGAGTTGGAAACACCATATATTTT. V is TRBV7-2 and J is TRBJ1-3; D is uncertain. Trimming removed 1 base at V and 3 bases at J, with 7 bases between. The CDR3 is made up of 14 amino acids. CDR1 is SGHTA, CDR2 FQGNSA, per germline.

This chain links TRBV5-6 with TRBJ2-2, with 7 bases aligning to TRBD1. CDR3 length: 16 amino acids. The V gene's germline CDR1 is SGHDT and CDR2 YYEEEE. After removal of 3 bases from V and 3 bases from J, the junction contained 8 bases not matched to a gene. CDR3 residues: CASSSGPDRHTGELFF. The CDR3 DNA sequence: TGTGCCAGCAGCTCTGGCCCGGACAGGCACACCGGGGAGCTGTTTTTT.

The CDR3 sequence is CASTVSTVGYGYTF. The CDR3 region has the DNA TGTGCCAGCACCGTGTCGACAGTCGGCTATGGCTACACCTTC. This sequence joins TRBV28 and TRBJ1-2, with D perhaps matching TRBD1 (5 bases). The CDR3 is 14 residues long. The germline V gene has CDR1 MDHEN and CDR2 SYDVKM. Trimming removed 7 bases from V and 4 bases from J, with 16 bases in between.

This chain links TRBV7-2 with TRBJ2-1, with 11 nucleotides matching TRBD2. Germline V gene sequence: CDR1 SGHTA, CDR2 FQGNSA. CDR3 size: 15 residues. V lost 4 bases, J lost 9 bases, and 8 bases stayed unmatched. DNA for the CDR3: TGTGCCAGCAGCTCCCCGGGACTAGCGGCTAGTGAGCAGTTCTTC. This codes for CASSSPGLAASEQFF. The whole variable domain, filled in from reference TRBV7-2 and TRBJ2-1, reads GAGVSQSPSNKVTEKGKDVELRCDPISGHTALYWYRQSLGQGLEFLIYFQGNSAPDKSGLPSDRFSAERTGGSVSTLTIQRTQQEDSAVYLCASSSPGLAASEQFFGPGTRLTVL.

This chain connects TRBV28 to TRBJ1-3; tentative D call: TRBD1 (6 bases). Germline loops: CDR1 MDHEN, CDR2 SYDVKM. The V and J ends lost 4 bases and 5 bases respectively, with 12 bases between them. The CDR3 runs to 14 residues. The CDR3 loop reads CASSSPDRRNTIYF. DNA for the CDR3: TGTGCCAGCAGTTCCCCTGACAGGAGAAACACCATATATTTT. Based on the CDR3 plus reference TRBV28 and TRBJ1-3, the full variable domain is DVKVTQSSRYLVKRTGEKVFLECVQDMDHENMFWYRQDPGLGLRLIYFSYDVKMKEKGDIPEGYSVSREKKERFSLILESASTNQTSMYLCASSSPDRRNTIYFGEGSWLTVV.

The chain combines TRBV6-1 with TRBJ2-7, with D possibly matching TRBD1 (5 bases). The V and J ends lost 10 bases and 5 bases respectively, with 21 bases between them. The CDR3 covers 14 residues. CDR1 and CDR2 from the germline V gene are MNHNS and SASEGT. This CDR3 is CATKLQAWPDEQYF. The DNA of the CDR3 is TGTGCCACAAAATTACAGGCTTGGCCAGACGAGCAGTACTTC.

V is TRBV29-1 and J is TRBJ2-7; 7 bases agree with TRBD1. J gave up 2 bases and V 6 bases, and 7 bases lay outside the gene matches. CDR3 size: 13 residues. CDR1 is SQVTM and CDR2 is ANQGSEA in the germline V gene. CDR3 protein: CSVAPGQPYEQYF. The CDR3 DNA follows: TGCAGCGTCGCGCCGGGACAGCCCTACGAGCAGTACTTC.

The chain combines TRBV21-1 with TRBJ2-1; the D segment call TRBD2 is taken from the table without a DNA check. TRBV21-1 is shown as a pseudogene. The CDR3 runs to 17 residues. The CDR3 here is CASSKNGSGSSYNEQFF. DNA of the CDR3: TGTGCCAGCAGCAAAAATGGTAGCGGAAGCTCCTACAATGAGCAGTTCTTC.

The gene calls are TRBV15 and TRBJ1-4; TRBD1 matches 8 bases. CDR1 and CDR2 (germline): LNHNV, YYDKDF (reference sequence). This CDR3 comprises 15 residues. V lost 3 bases to trimming and J lost 8 bases; unmatched junction nucleotides: 8. CDR3 coding DNA: TGTGCCACCAGCAGGGCACGACAGGGGCGGGAAAAACTGTTTTTT. Translated, it gives CATSRARQGREKLFF.

In the case of this clone: This specimen includes other DNA sequences encoding the same CDR3. The chain combines TRBV3-1 (or the pseudogene TRBV3-2) with TRBJ1-1, with D unclear. The length of the CDR3 is 14 residues. Germline values: CDR1 LGHDT, CDR2 YNNKEL (reference sequence). With 3 bases removed from V and 5 bases from J, the gap between germline ends came to 13 bases. Written as DNA, the CDR3 is TGTGCCAGCAGCCAGACGGGGTTAGGGACTGAAGCTTTCTTT. Translation: CASSQTGLGTEAFF.

This clone occurred a few times. The V call is TRBV30, the J call TRBJ2-1; tentatively, D is TRBD2 (6 bases). CDR1 is GTSNPN and CDR2 is SVGIG in the germline V gene (reference sequence). With 0 bases removed from V and 1 base from J, the gap between germline ends came to 10 bases. The CDR3 runs 15 residues. CDR3 DNA: TGTGCCTGGAGTGTAATAGCGGCGTCCTACAATGAGCAGTTCTTC. It specifies CAWSVIAASYNEQFF.

The chain employs TRBV19 and TRBJ1-2, with D possibly TRBD1 on 6 matching bases. The CDR3 contains 16 residues. Trimming removed 3 bases from V and 8 bases from J, with 22 bases in between. Per the germline V gene, CDR1 is LNHDA and CDR2 is SQIVND (reference sequence). The CDR3 DNA reads TGTGCCAGTAGTATGGGAAGACAGGCCAATCTAAGGGGCTACACCTTC. Translated: CASSMGRQANLRGYTF. The entire variable domain, with the rest obtained from reference TRBV19 and TRBJ1-2, is as follows: DGGITQSPKYLFRKEGQNVTLSCEQNLNHDAMYWYRQDPGQGLRLIYYSQIVNDFQKGDIAEGYSVSREKKESFPLTVTSAQKNPTAFYLCASSMGRQANLRGYTFGSGTRLTVV.

The chain has TRBV7-6 and TRBJ2-5; D possibly corresponds to TRBD2 (5 bases). Germline assignment: CDR1 SGHVS and CDR2 FNYEAQ. With 9 bases removed from V and 5 bases from J, the gap between germline ends came to 13 bases. The CDR3 has 12 residues. CDR3: CASSTSGETQYF. In nucleotides, the CDR3 is TGTGCCAGTAGCACCTCGGGGGAGACCCAGTACTTC.

This clone was detected only once. V usage is TRBV7-2 and J usage is TRBJ2-2, with 11 bases that match TRBD2. V gave up 0 bases and J gave up 8 bases; unmatched junction bases: 8. The CDR3 contains 17 residues. The germline gives CDR1 SGHTA, CDR2 FQGNSA. CDR3 sequence: CASSLAQLAGVRGELFF. The CDR3 DNA is TGTGCCAGCAGCTTAGCGCAACTAGCGGGAGTTAGAGGGGAGCTGTTTTTT.

The CDR3, as DNA: TGTGCCAGCAGTTTTTCTGACCGGGAGGATGGCTACACCTTC. It encodes CASSFSDREDGYTF. The V call is TRBV27, the J call TRBJ1-2; no firm D call. Trimming removed 3 bases from V and 6 bases from J, with 14 bases in between. Germline V lookup: CDR1 MNHEY, CDR2 SMNVEV (reference sequence). This CDR3 has 14 amino acids.

This rearrangement joins TRBV3-1 (or the pseudogene TRBV3-2) to TRBJ1-4; D not resolved. This CDR3 has 12 residues. V lost 5 bases and J 4 bases, leaving 5 bases between the germline ends. Per germline, CDR1 LGHDT and CDR2 YNNKEL (reference sequence). The CDR3 is CASSSLNEKLFF. The DNA for the CDR3 is TGTGCCAGCAGCTCCCTTAATGAAAAACTGTTTTTT.

This clone was recorded a few times. The chain carries TRBV18 and TRBJ1-4; D gene uncertain. Germline values: CDR1 KGHSH, CDR2 LQKENI. The CDR3 length is 12 residues. The V gene lost 4 bases and the J gene lost 8 bases, with 8 bases spanning the gap. CDR3 nucleotide sequence: TGTGCCAGCTCACTCACCAGGGAAAAACTGTTTTTT. This encodes CASSLTREKLFF.